The T cell receptor (beta chain) under discussion was sequenced for a study of CD8 T cells in ankylosing spondylitis. Via MiXCR, TCRdb re-called the 5' RACE reads, giving one row per CDR3 protein. The repertoire includes 300,000 to 350,000 distinct CDR3 sequences, under 14% of them detected once, and around 8.4% sits in the top ten. Germline V lookup: CDR1 LNHDA, CDR2 SQIVND (reference sequence). The CDR3 extends over 18 amino acids. Trimming removed 9 bases from V and 0 bases from J, with 26 bases in between. Note on this clonotype: Its cognate antigen is unknown.

Study results and limitations: Blood of patients with ankylosing spondylitis appeared to be characterized by a TCR beta motif of eight or nine highly homologous variants. Matched ankylosing spondylitis synovial fluid reportedly showed significant enrichment of disease-linked clones.

The sample taken for sequencing was blood, either unsorted or a sorted T cell fraction (not recorded which). This clonotype was sampled from a female donor with ankylosing spondylitis or in good health (not recorded which). The genes are TRBV19 and TRBJ2-5, with a possible D match to TRBD1 (5 bases). CDR3 sequence reads: CASPKGQPRKQYQETQYF. CDR3 bases: TGTGCCAGCCCCAAGGGGCAGCCAAGAAAACAGTACCAAGAGACCCAGTACTTC. The whole variable domain, remainder taken from reference TRBV19 and TRBJ2-5, is DGGITQSPKYLFRKEGQNVTLSCEQNLNHDAMYWYRQDPGQGLRLIYYSQIVNDFQKGDIAEGYSVSREKKESFPLTVTSAQKNPTAFYLCASPKGQPRKQYQETQYFGPGTRLLVL.